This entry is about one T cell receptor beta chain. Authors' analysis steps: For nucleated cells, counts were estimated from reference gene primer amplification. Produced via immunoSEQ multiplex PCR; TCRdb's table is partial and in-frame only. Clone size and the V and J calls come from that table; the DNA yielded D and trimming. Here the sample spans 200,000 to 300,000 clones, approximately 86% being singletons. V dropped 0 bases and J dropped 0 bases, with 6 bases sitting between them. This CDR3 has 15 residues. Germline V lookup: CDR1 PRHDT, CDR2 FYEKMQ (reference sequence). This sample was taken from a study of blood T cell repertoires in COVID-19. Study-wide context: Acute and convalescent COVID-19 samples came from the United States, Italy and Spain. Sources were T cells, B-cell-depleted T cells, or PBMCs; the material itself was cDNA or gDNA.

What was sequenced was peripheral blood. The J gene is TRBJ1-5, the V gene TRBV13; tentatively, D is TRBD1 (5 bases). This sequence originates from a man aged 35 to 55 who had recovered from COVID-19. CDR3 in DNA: TGTGCCAGCAGCTTAGGCGGGGGTAGCAATCAGCCCCAGCATTTT. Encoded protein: CASSLGGGSNQPQHF.